The TCR beta chain described here comes from a study of blood T cells in healthy people across ages. Trimming cost V 3 bases and J 0 bases, with 9 bases left between them. The CDR3 covers 15 residues. General study results and limits: Diversity figures based on one million T cells were deemed too low. Naive CD4+ cells and diversity were both higher in long-lived donors than in aged donors.

With regard to this clonotype: Its target is not known.

Each individual donor underwent a draw of roughly 10 milliliters of peripheral blood. Then a second PCR, running about 6 to 12 cycles, was carried out with a sample-barcoded 5' primer and a J-beta primer mix. MiXCR was run by TCRdb on the 5' RACE reads, yielding one entry per CDR3 protein. The sample shows around 970,000 distinct CDR3 sequences, approximately 50% of them seen only once. The V call is TRBV12-3 or TRBV12-4, the J call TRBJ2-1; TRBD2 is a possible D gene (6 bases). This clonotype originated in a woman aged 55-70 years in good health. What was sequenced was blood. CDR3 bases: TGTGCCAGCAGTTTCGCGGGACTCTCCTACAATGAGCAGTTCTTC. It translates to CASSFAGLSYNEQFF.